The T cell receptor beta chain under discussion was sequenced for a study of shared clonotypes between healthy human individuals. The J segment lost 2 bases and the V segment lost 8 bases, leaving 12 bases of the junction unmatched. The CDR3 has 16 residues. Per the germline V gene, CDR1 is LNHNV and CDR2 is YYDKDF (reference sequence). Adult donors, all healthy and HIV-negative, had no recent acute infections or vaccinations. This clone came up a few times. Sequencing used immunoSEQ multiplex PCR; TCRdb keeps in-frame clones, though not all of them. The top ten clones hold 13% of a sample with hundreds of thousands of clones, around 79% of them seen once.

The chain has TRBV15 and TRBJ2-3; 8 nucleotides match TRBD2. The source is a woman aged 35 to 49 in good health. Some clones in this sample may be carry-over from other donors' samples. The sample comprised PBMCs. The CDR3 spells CATVPRFSGTTDTQYF. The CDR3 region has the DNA TGTGCCACCGTACCCCGGTTTAGCGGGACCACAGATACGCAGTATTTT.